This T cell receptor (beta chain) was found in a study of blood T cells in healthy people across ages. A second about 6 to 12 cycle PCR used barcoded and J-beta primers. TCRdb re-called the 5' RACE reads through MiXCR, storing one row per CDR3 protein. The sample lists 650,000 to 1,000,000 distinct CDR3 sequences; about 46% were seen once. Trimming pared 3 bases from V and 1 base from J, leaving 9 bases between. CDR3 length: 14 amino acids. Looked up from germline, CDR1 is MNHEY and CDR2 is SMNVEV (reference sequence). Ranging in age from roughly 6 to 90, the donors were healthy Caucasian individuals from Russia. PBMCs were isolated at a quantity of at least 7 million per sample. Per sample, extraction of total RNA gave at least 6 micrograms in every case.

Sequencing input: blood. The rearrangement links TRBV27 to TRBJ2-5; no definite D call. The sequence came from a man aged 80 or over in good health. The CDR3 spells CASSFSIAQETQYF. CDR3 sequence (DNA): TGTGCCAGCAGTTTCTCGATAGCCCAAGAGACCCAGTACTTC.